Listed below are T cell receptor beta chains from one sample, sequenced in a study of low-dose radiotherapy and immunotherapy resistance in tumors. TCRdb called the reads again in MiXCR, with one record for every CDR3 protein. The profile shows 100,000 or so distinct CDR3 sequences, under 9.5% of them singletons. The material was PBMCs, obtained before treatment. The receptors here all came from a male donor with prostate cancer. Each CDR3 is given with its conserved first and last residue. The order of the fields is clone size, V gene, J gene, D gene, CDR3 DNA, CDR3 protein. The D gene is left open where the match is weak. Size values are once, few and many counts, or a class for expanded clones, and some rows have none.

-	TRBV28	TRBJ1-4	-	TGTGCCAGCAGGGAAGGCAGACCTAATGAAAAACTGTTTTTT	CASREGRPNEKLFF
many	TRBV7-2	TRBJ2-3	-	TGTGCCAGCAGCGTCGGTGGACCGTCCACAGATACGCAGTATTTT	CASSVGGPSTDTQYF
few	TRBV30	TRBJ1-4	TRBD1	TGTGCCTGGAGTGTACCCAACAGGGGGAATGAAAAACTGTTTTTT	CAWSVPNRGNEKLFF
many	TRBV20-1	TRBJ2-5	-	TGCAGTGTGACAGCAGAAGAGACCCAGTACTTC	CSVTAEETQYF
many	TRBV5-4	TRBJ2-3	TRBD1	TGCGCCAGCAGCCAACATACAGGGGCAGATACGCAGTATTTT	CASSQHTGADTQYF
many	TRBV10-3	TRBJ2-1	-	TGTGCCATCAGTGGAGGTTATGAGCAGTTCTTC	CAISGGYEQFF
many	TRBV7-2	TRBJ2-1	TRBD2	TGTGCCAGCAGCTTAGAACTAGCGAACAATGAGCAGTTCTTC	CASSLELANNEQFF
many	TRBV19	TRBJ2-1	TRBD1	TGTGCCAGTAGTATAGGGGACAGCTCCTACAATGAGCAGTTCTTC	CASSIGDSSYNEQFF
many	TRBV5-4	TRBJ2-7	-	TGTGCCAGCAGCTGGGGACCCTCGGACGAGCAGTACTTC	CASSWGPSDEQYF
many	TRBV7-2	TRBJ2-3	-	TGTGCCAGCAGCGAACCGGGGAAAGGAGATACGCAGTATTTT	CASSEPGKGDTQYF